Sequencing of this T cell receptor (beta chain) was carried out in a study of a mutant IDH1 vaccine in newly diagnosed glioma. Trimming at V came to 3 bases and at J to 2 bases, leaving 14 bases not matched to a gene. The CDR3 contains 18 residues. Germline values: CDR1 KGHSH, CDR2 LQKENI. This clone was seen just once. The antigen is unknown. The data were produced by immunoSEQ multiplex PCR, yet TCRdb's version contains in-frame clones alone and is incomplete. This sample carries over 80,000 clones, approximately 90% of them seen once, and the ten largest clones take roughly 0.54%. Time point defined: baseline, week 1 (first vaccination visit). Treatment of the sample: pre-vaccination baseline after standard-of-care therapy. Study-wide points: Apparently unrelated to pseudoprogression were changes in the top peripheral T cell clonotypes. Altogether, 85% to 95% of patients exhibited vaccine-induced immune responses.

This sequence originates from a woman aged 45-59 years with glioma. The rearrangement joins TRBV18 to TRBJ2-3, with 7 nucleotides matching TRBD1. Sequencing used PBMCs, obtained from a glioma patient treated with radiotherapy, temozolomide or both. The CDR3 DNA is TGTGCCAGCTCACCCTTCGCTCTGGGGACAGAGCTCACAGATACGCAGTATTTT. Translation gives CASSPFALGTELTDTQYF. The full variable domain, completed using reference TRBV18 and TRBJ2-3, is NAGVMQNPRHLVRRRGQEARLRCSPMKGHSHVYWYRQLPEEGLKFMVYLQKENIIDESGMPKERFSAEFPKEGPSILRIQQVVRGDSAAYFCASSPFALGTELTDTQYFGPGTRLTVL.